Following are 5 T cell receptor beta chains from one sample sequenced in a study of T cell changes during pregnancy in multiple sclerosis. Profiled with immunoSEQ multiplex PCR; TCRdb holds only in-frame clones, not every one. The sample includes tens of thousands of clones, over 85% of them seen just once. Here the sequenced sample was peripheral blood, taken after pregnancy. The receptors come from a female donor in good health, enrolled as a control in a pregnancy study.

In DNA, the CDR3 is TGTGCCAGCAGCTTAGGCCCAGCGGGGATAGAGTACGAGCAGTACTTC. It specifies CASSLGPAGIEYEQYF. The chain employs TRBV7-2 and TRBJ2-7; 7 nucleotides match TRBD2. CDR1 and CDR2 (germline): SGHTA, FQGNSA. CDR3 length: 16 residues. Unmatched junction bases numbered 10, after V lost 1 base and J lost 4 bases.

The chain carries TRBV5-8 and TRBJ2-3; D may be TRBD2 (6 bases). The CDR3 loop spans 13 amino acids. Germline lookup yields CDR1 SGHTS and CDR2 YDEGEE. V lost 6 bases to trimming and J lost 7 bases, with 15 bases between them. For the CDR3, the DNA is TGTGCCAGCAAGGAGGGAGTTTTGAATACGCAGTATTTT. It yields the protein CASKEGVLNTQYF.

V gene TRBV7-3 combines with J gene TRBJ1-3; TRBD1 matches 8 bases. The CDR3 consists of 15 residues. Per the germline V gene, CDR1 is SGHTA and CDR2 is FQGTGA. Trimming removed 5 bases from V and 2 bases from J; junction bases left unmatched: 5. The CDR3 is CASSRTGSPGNTIYF. CDR3 in DNA: TGTGCCAGCAGCCGGACAGGGTCACCTGGAAACACCATATATTTT.

The chain employs TRBV5-1 and TRBJ2-4, with D tentatively TRBD1 (6 bases). This CDR3 is 18 amino acids long. Trimming pared 4 bases from V and 0 bases from J, leaving 20 bases between. Germline V gene sequence: CDR1 SGHRS, CDR2 YFSETQ. CDR3 sequence (DNA): TGCGCCAGCAGCCCTGACTTTGACAGGCCCTTAGCCAAAAACATTCAGTACTTC. Translated, it gives CASSPDFDRPLAKNIQYF.

The V call is TRBV6-5, the J call TRBJ1-4; TRBD1 agrees at 7 bases. In germline, CDR1 is MNHEY, CDR2 SVGAGI. J was trimmed by 10 bases and V by 8 bases; bases with no gene match: 10. The CDR3 sequence is 13 residues long. CDR3 protein: CASGRQGLRKLFF. Written as DNA, the CDR3 is TGTGCCAGCGGTCGACAGGGTCTCCGAAAACTGTTTTTT.